This paragraph reports one T cell receptor beta chain. Trimming cost V 9 bases and J 2 bases, with 20 bases left between them. The CDR3 contains 16 residues. Germline CDR1 LNHDA, CDR2 SQIVND (reference sequence). This record belongs to a study of CD8 T cells in Susac syndrome. It was with random hexamers that 0.5 to 1 ug RNA was reverse transcribed. TCRdb reprocessed the immunoSEQ multiplex PCR reads with MiXCR, giving one entry per CDR3 protein. The sample includes roughly 330,000 distinct CDR3 sequences, about 92% of them seen just once. The chain links TRBV19 to TRBJ1-5; D is perhaps TRBD1 (6 bases). Sequencing was done on a sample of CD4+ T cells from PBMCs. The sequence was obtained from a human donor with multiple sclerosis. The CDR3 DNA sequence: TGTGCCAGCTCTATTAAACGGGGGGCCGGCAATCAGCCCCAGCATTTT. This sequence encodes CASSIKRGAGNQPQHF.